These 32 T cell receptor beta chains came from one sample sequenced in a study of PD-1 blockade in classical Hodgkin lymphoma. The table came from immunoSEQ multiplex PCR; TCRdb's copy has only in-frame clones and leaves some out. Here the sample spans under 40,000 clones, around 81% being singletons. The time point here: cycle 4 day 1 (C4D1), after around six weeks of nivolumab. In every patient, relapse followed autologous stem cell transplantation, while exposure to brentuximab vedotin differed. Sample: peripheral blood mononuclear cells (PBMCs), taken before the fourth cycle of nivolumab. Source of these receptors: a human donor with classical Hodgkin lymphoma.

This chain connects TRBV15 to TRBJ2-3, with 9 bases fitting TRBD1. The CDR3 length is 20 residues. The V and J ends lost 0 bases and 0 bases, in that order; junction bases with no gene match: 13. CDR1 and CDR2 from the germline V gene are LNHNV and YYDKDF (reference sequence). The CDR3 region has the DNA TGTGCCACCAGCAGAGATTGGGGCCCAACAGGGGGCTGGAGCACAGATACGCAGTATTTT. Translated: CATSRDWGPTGGWSTDTQYF.

The rearrangement links TRBV19 to TRBJ2-5; TRBD1 aligns across 7 bases. With 3 bases clipped from V and 7 bases from J, the junction kept 5 bases outside the gene matches. The V gene's germline CDR1 is LNHDA and CDR2 SQIVND (reference sequence). The CDR3 length is 13 residues. The CDR3 nucleotides are TGTGCCAGTAGTATCGACAGGGAAGGGACCCAGTACTTC. Encoded protein: CASSIDREGTQYF.

This chain uses TRBV4-2 with TRBJ2-3, with unresolved D. The CDR3 spans 16 residues. From germline, CDR1 is LGHNA and CDR2 YNFKEQ. The germline V and J ends were trimmed by 0 bases and 2 bases, with 12 bases remaining between them. CDR3: CASSQELRQSTDTQYF. Here the CDR3 DNA reads TGTGCCAGCAGCCAAGAGCTGCGGCAGTCCACAGATACGCAGTATTTT.

J is TRBJ1-2 and V is TRBV28; 8 bases match TRBD1. The CDR3 is 15 amino acids. V lost 6 bases and J lost 5; bases outside the gene matches: 11. Germline CDR1 is MDHEN and CDR2 is SYDVKM. The CDR3 bases are TGTGCCAGCAGAGACAGGGGACAGGATATTTATGGCTACACCTTC. It translates to CASRDRGQDIYGYTF.

This clone was seen only once. The chain employs TRBV6-1 and TRBJ1-2; tentatively, D is TRBD1 (6 bases). V lost 9 bases and J lost 2, with 13 bases in between. Germline values: CDR1 MNHNS, CDR2 SASEGT. The CDR3 contains 13 residues. The CDR3 protein is CASSRDINYGYTF. The CDR3 DNA is TGTGCCAGTTCCCGGGACATAAACTATGGCTACACCTTC.

The rearrangement uses TRBV14 and TRBJ1-3; D possibly corresponds to TRBD1 (5 bases). The CDR3 totals 14 residues. Germline V gene sequence: CDR1 SGHDN, CDR2 FVKESK. V was clipped by 2 bases and J by 8 bases, with 13 bases between them. This chain's CDR3 is CASSQPGRGDTIYF. The CDR3 DNA reads TGTGCCAGCAGCCAACCTGGCCGAGGGGACACCATATATTTT.

To note about this clone: At one end the junction does not follow the germline gene, possibly because of a read error. The V and J genes are TRBV27 and TRBJ1-1; 8 bases match TRBD1. Germline-derived CDR1 and CDR2 are MNHEY and SMNVEV (reference sequence). There are 16 residues in the CDR3. The CDR3 DNA reads TGTACCAGCGGTATGGGGACAGGTAGGATGAACACTGAAGCTTTCTTT. Translated, it gives CTSGMGTGRMNTEAFF.

V is TRBV10-2 and J is TRBJ2-1, with TRBD2 identical over 12 bases. V lost 10 bases and J lost 10; bases outside the gene matches: 8. The CDR3 consists of 13 residues. The germline gives CDR1 WSHSY, CDR2 SAAADI. The CDR3 is CATRTSGATEQFF. CDR3 sequence (DNA): TGCGCCACTCGGACTAGCGGGGCTACCGAGCAGTTCTTC.

This chain connects TRBV5-1 to TRBJ2-1; the match to TRBD2 covers 9 bases. V lost 0 bases, J lost 5 bases, and 3 bases stayed unmatched. CDR1 and CDR2 from the germline V gene are SGHRS and YFSETQ. This CDR3 contains 15 residues. The CDR3 coding sequence is TGCGCCAGCAGCTTGGAGGGCGGGAGGGACAATGAGCAGTTCTTC. Its protein is CASSLEGGRDNEQFF.

V is TRBV9 and J is TRBJ2-3, with D possibly matching TRBD2 (6 bases). The CDR3 extends over 17 amino acids. Germline-derived CDR1 and CDR2 are SGDLS and YYNGEE. The V gene lost 3 bases and the J gene lost 5 bases, with 22 bases spanning the gap. CDR3: CASSEGRRWQGGDTQYF. In DNA, the CDR3 is TGTGCCAGCAGCGAGGGGAGGAGGTGGCAGGGCGGAGATACGCAGTATTTT.

The chain employs TRBV6-5 and TRBJ1-1, with a weak D call TRBD1 (6 bases). The CDR3 loop spans 14 amino acids. The V gene's germline CDR1 is MNHEY and CDR2 SVGAGI. Trimming stripped 2 bases from V and 3 bases from J, with 10 bases between. The CDR3 DNA reads as TGTGCCAGCAGTTACGGGACAACCTACACTGAAGCTTTCTTT. Protein sequence: CASSYGTTYTEAFF.

The chain recombines TRBV21-1 with TRBJ2-7; TRBD1, the table's D call, lacks a check against the DNA. TRBV21-1 is given as a pseudogene. This CDR3 has 15 residues. The CDR3 nucleotides read TGTGCCAGCAGCAAAGGCCGCAGGGGCCCCTACGAGCAGTACTTC. Its translation: CASSKGRRGPYEQYF.

The CDR3 sequence is CASSPGSDQPQHF. The CDR3 DNA sequence: TGTGCCAGCAGCCCAGGGTCCGATCAGCCCCAGCATTTT. The chain couples TRBV7-2 to TRBJ1-5, with D maybe TRBD1 (5 bases). The CDR3 is 13 residues long. V dropped 5 bases and J dropped 5 bases, with 10 bases sitting between them. Looked up from germline, CDR1 is SGHTA and CDR2 is FQGNSA.

This clone has a single count. As DNA, the CDR3 is TGTGCCAGCAGTTTCTCCCGGACAGGCTATCGCAGCTCCTACAATGAGCAGTTCTTC. Translated: CASSFSRTGYRSSYNEQFF. The chain carries TRBV27 and TRBJ2-1; 7 bases are shared with TRBD1. The germline V gene encodes CDR1 MNHEY and CDR2 SMNVEV (reference sequence). The CDR3 has 19 residues. The ends lost 3 bases at V and 0 bases at J; junction bases unmatched: 14.

The chain couples TRBV7-9 to TRBJ2-7; 14 bases fit TRBD2. CDR1 is SEHNR and CDR2 is FQNEAQ in the germline V gene (reference sequence). The junction had 9 bases not matched to a gene; V was cut back by 1 base and J by 7 bases. The CDR3 spans 17 residues. The CDR3 reads CASSLEPTSGGASEQYV. In DNA, the CDR3 is TGTGCCAGCAGCTTAGAACCGACTAGCGGGGGGGCTAGTGAGCAGTACGTC.

This clone was seen only a few times. Other DNA sequences within the sample encode an identical CDR3. The V gene is TRBV9, the J gene TRBJ1-1; D gene unclear. The germline gives CDR1 SGDLS, CDR2 YYNGEE. The CDR3 is made up of 13 amino acids. Deletions cut 3 bases from V and 1 base from J, with 7 bases between. The CDR3 loop is CASSEGGNTEAFF. CDR3 sequence (DNA): TGTGCCAGCAGCGAAGGAGGGAACACTGAAGCTTTCTTT.

The rearrangement uses TRBV6-1 and TRBJ2-3, with 7 bases fitting TRBD2. The CDR3 is 16 amino acids. Trimming removed 0 bases from V and 2 bases from J; junction bases left unmatched: 5. CDR1 is MNHNS, CDR2 SASEGT, per germline. CDR3 sequence reads: CASSEAGRGDTDTQYF. DNA of the CDR3: TGTGCCAGCAGTGAAGCGGGACGGGGGGACACAGATACGCAGTATTTT.

The chain joins TRBV6-6 to TRBJ2-3; D unclear. V lost 11 bases and J 5 bases, leaving 17 bases between the germline ends. The CDR3 length is 13 residues. Germline assignment: CDR1 MNHNY and CDR2 SVGAGI (reference sequence). The CDR3 region has the DNA TGTGCCTCGGCAGTTGGAGCAGGAGATACGCAGTATTTT. Its translation: CASAVGAGDTQYF.

The chain employs TRBV28 and TRBJ1-6; D may be TRBD1 (6 bases). Trimming removed 3 bases from V and 6 bases from J, with 15 bases in between. Germline V CDR1 and CDR2: MDHEN, SYDVKM. The CDR3 is made up of 16 amino acids. CDR3 DNA: TGTGCCAGCAGTTTTGGGGGGGCAGACCGTAATTCACCCCTCCACTTT. Translating it yields CASSFGGADRNSPLHF.

The genes are TRBV6-5 and TRBJ1-2; 7 bases align to TRBD1. J gave up 2 bases and V 6 bases, and 6 bases lay outside the gene matches. Per germline, CDR1 MNHEY and CDR2 SVGAGI. The CDR3 is 14 amino acids. The CDR3 region has the DNA TGTGCCAGCAGAAAATTGGACAGGAACTATGGCTACACCTTC. Residues: CASRKLDRNYGYTF.

J is TRBJ1-1 and V is TRBV7-2; D is possibly TRBD1 (5 bases). The CDR3 covers 15 residues. V gave up 5 bases and J gave up 0 bases, with 13 bases separating them. The germline CDR1 and CDR2 sequences are SGHTA and FQGNSA. The CDR3 reads CASSPGGGLNTEAFF. The DNA for the CDR3 is TGTGCCAGCAGCCCCGGGGGAGGCCTGAACACTGAAGCTTTCTTT.

CDR3 sequence reads: CASSSWTGKAGELFF. DNA of the CDR3: TGCGCCAGCAGCTCCTGGACAGGAAAGGCCGGGGAGCTGTTTTTT. The J gene is TRBJ2-2, the V gene TRBV4-1, with 7 bases lining up with TRBD1. V lost 5 bases and J lost 6; bases outside the gene matches: 9. Germline CDR1 and CDR2: MGHRA and YSYEKL. The CDR3 has 15 amino acids.

This clone was counted between two and nine times. The rearrangement joins TRBV9 to TRBJ1-5, with 9 positions matching TRBD1. The V and J ends lost 4 bases and 1 base, in that order; junction bases with no gene match: 3. Per the germline V gene, CDR1 is SGDLS and CDR2 is YYNGEE. The CDR3 loop spans 15 amino acids. The CDR3: CASSLGQGSNQPQHF. In DNA, the CDR3 is TGTGCCAGCAGCCTGGGACAGGGAAGCAATCAGCCCCAGCATTTT.

This chain uses TRBV7-2 with TRBJ1-5; weak D call: TRBD1 (6 bases). This CDR3 is built from 15 residues. Germline-derived CDR1 and CDR2 are SGHTA and FQGNSA. Trimming stripped 1 base from V and 4 bases from J, with 11 bases between. CDR3 DNA: TGTGCCAGCAGCTTAGGGGGGGCATGGAATCAGCCCCAGCATTTT. Protein sequence: CASSLGGAWNQPQHF.

This clone has just a few counts. This rearrangement joins TRBV7-9 to TRBJ1-2; 9 positions agree with TRBD1. The V gene end was trimmed by 5 bases and the J gene end by 12 bases; junction bases not matched to a gene: 10. The CDR3 contains 13 residues. Looked up from germline, CDR1 is SEHNR and CDR2 is FQNEAQ (reference sequence). Here the CDR3 reads CASSAPGQGSHTF. Here the CDR3 DNA reads TGTGCCAGCAGCGCGCCGGGACAGGGCTCACACACCTTC.

The chain carries TRBV11-2 and TRBJ2-3; 11 bases map to TRBD2. V dropped 5 bases and J dropped 0; count of bases not matched to a gene: 4. This CDR3 is built from 16 residues. Germline assignment: CDR1 SGHAT and CDR2 FQNNGV. CDR3 sequence (DNA): TGTGCCAGCAGCGATTGGACTAGCGGGAGCACAGATACGCAGTATTTT. This encodes CASSDWTSGSTDTQYF. Full variable domain (missing parts from reference TRBV11-2 and TRBJ2-3): EAGVAQSPRYKIIEKRQSVAFWCNPISGHATLYWYQQILGQGPKLLIQFQNNGVVDDSQLPKDRFSAERLKGVDSTLKIQPAKLEDSAVYLCASSDWTSGSTDTQYFGPGTRLTVL.

This clone was seen just once. The chain employs TRBV18 and TRBJ1-6, with D hard to call. The germline V gene encodes CDR1 KGHSH and CDR2 LQKENI. V was shortened by 3 bases and J by 10 bases, with 10 bases between the two germline ends. The CDR3 contains 13 residues. CDR3 sequence (DNA): TGTGCCAGCTCACCGGAAGGGAACTCACCCCTCCACTTT. Its protein is CASSPEGNSPLHF.

V gene TRBV30 combines with J gene TRBJ1-3, with 9 bases matching TRBD1. The junction had 2 bases not matched to a gene; V was cut back by 2 bases and J by 3 bases. Germline assignment: CDR1 GTSNPN and CDR2 SVGIG (reference sequence). This CDR3 has 14 amino acids. The CDR3 bases are TGTGCCTGGAGTCCGGGACAGGGTGGAAACACCATATATTTT. Translation gives CAWSPGQGGNTIYF. The entire variable domain, with the rest obtained from reference TRBV30 and TRBJ1-3, is as follows: SQTIHQWPATLVQPVGSPLSLECTVEGTSNPNLYWYRQAAGRGLQLLFYSVGIGQISSEVPQNLSASRPQDRQFILSSKKLLLSDSGFYLCAWSPGQGGNTIYFGEGSWLTVV.

This chain joins TRBV5-1 and TRBJ2-3, with D uncertain. Germline CDR1 and CDR2: SGHRS and YFSETQ. The CDR3 totals 15 residues. V gave up 0 bases and J gave up 2 bases, with 10 bases separating them. The CDR3 DNA follows: TGCGCCAGCAGCTTGGAAGGTAAAACCACAGATACGCAGTATTTT. It yields the protein CASSLEGKTTDTQYF.

The chain combines TRBV4-3 with TRBJ2-1; TRBD1 aligns across 7 bases. V trimming: 1 base; J trimming: 4 bases; junction bases outside the gene matches: 1. In germline, CDR1 is LGHNA, CDR2 YSLEER. CDR3 size: 14 residues. The CDR3 sequence: CASSQGQGYNEQFF. As DNA, the CDR3 is TGCGCCAGCAGCCAAGGACAGGGATACAATGAGCAGTTCTTC.

This chain uses TRBV10-3 with TRBJ2-7, with TRBD2 matching over 8 bases. V lost 11 bases, J lost 5 bases, and 11 bases stayed unmatched. The germline CDR1 and CDR2 sequences are ENHRY and SYGVKD. This CDR3 is 13 amino acids long. CDR3 amino acids: CAVRKRENDEQYF. The CDR3 DNA reads TGTGCCGTCCGGAAGCGGGAGAATGACGAGCAGTACTTC.

V usage is TRBV6-1 and J usage is TRBJ2-5; maybe TRBD2 (5 bases). V was shortened by 8 bases and J by 4 bases, with 14 bases between the two germline ends. This CDR3 spans 13 amino acids. The germline gives CDR1 MNHNS, CDR2 SASEGT. CDR3 protein: CASGRESRETQYF. The CDR3 nucleotides are TGTGCCAGCGGTAGGGAGTCGAGAGAGACCCAGTACTTC.